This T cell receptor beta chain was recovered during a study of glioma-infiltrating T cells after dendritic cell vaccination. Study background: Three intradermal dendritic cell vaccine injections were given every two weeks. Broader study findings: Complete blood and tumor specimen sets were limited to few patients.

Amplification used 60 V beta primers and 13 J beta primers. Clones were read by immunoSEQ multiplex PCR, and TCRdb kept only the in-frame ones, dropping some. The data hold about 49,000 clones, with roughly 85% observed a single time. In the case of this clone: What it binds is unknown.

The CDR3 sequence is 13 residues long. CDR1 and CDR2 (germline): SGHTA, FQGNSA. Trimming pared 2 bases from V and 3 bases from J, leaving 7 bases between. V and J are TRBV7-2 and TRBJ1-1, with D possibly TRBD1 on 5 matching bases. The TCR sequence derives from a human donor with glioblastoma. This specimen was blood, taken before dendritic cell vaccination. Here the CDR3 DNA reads TGTGCCAGCAGCTTAATACAGGACACTGAAGCTTTCTTT. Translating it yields CASSLIQDTEAFF.